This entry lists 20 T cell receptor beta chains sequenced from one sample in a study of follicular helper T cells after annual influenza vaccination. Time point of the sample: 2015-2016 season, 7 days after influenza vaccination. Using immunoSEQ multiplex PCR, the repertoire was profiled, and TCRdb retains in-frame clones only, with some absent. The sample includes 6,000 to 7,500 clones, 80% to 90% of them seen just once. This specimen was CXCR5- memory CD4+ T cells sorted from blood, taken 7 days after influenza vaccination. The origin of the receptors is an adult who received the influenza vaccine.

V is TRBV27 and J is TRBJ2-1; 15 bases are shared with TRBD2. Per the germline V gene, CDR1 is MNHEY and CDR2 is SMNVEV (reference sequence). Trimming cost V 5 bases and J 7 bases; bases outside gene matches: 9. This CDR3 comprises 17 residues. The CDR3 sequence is CASSPRPGTSGRNEQFF. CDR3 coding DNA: TGTGCCAGCAGTCCCAGGCCCGGGACTAGCGGGAGGAATGAGCAGTTCTTC.

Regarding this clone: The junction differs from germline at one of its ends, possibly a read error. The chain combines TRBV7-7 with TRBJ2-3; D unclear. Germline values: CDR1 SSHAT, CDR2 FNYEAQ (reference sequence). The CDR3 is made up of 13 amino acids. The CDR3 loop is CASSLDRADTQYF. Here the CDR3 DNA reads TGTGCTAGCAGCTTAGATCGGGCAGATACGCAGTATTTT.

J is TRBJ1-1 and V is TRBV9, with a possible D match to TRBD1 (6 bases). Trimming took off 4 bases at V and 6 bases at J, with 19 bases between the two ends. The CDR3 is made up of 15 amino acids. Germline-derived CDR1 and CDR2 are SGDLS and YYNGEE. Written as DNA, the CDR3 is TGTGCCAGCAGCCCCTCGGAGGGGGGGCGGCCTGAAGCTTTCTTT. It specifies CASSPSEGGRPEAFF.

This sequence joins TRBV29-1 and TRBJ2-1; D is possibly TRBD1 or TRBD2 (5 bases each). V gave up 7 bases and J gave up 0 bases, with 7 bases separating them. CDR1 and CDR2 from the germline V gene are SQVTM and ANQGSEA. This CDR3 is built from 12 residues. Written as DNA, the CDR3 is TGCAGCGGGGGGAGCTCCTACAATGAGCAGTTCTTC. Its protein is CSGGSSYNEQFF.

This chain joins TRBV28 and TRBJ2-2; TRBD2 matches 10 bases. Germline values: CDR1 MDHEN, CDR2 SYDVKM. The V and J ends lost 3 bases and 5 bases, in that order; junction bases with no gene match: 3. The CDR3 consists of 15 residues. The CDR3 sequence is CASSFSSGRTGELFF. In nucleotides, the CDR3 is TGTGCCAGCAGTTTTTCTAGCGGGAGAACCGGGGAGCTGTTTTTT.

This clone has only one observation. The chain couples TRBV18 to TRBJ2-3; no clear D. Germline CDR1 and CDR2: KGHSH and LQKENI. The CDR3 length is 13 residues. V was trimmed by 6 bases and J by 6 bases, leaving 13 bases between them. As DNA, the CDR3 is TGTGCCAGCTCGCCTCAACCGGCGGATACGCAGTATTTT. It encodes CASSPQPADTQYF. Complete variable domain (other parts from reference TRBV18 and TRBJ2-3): NAGVMQNPRHLVRRRGQEARLRCSPMKGHSHVYWYRQLPEEGLKFMVYLQKENIIDESGMPKERFSAEFPKEGPSILRIQQVVRGDSAAYFCASSPQPADTQYFGPGTRLTVL.

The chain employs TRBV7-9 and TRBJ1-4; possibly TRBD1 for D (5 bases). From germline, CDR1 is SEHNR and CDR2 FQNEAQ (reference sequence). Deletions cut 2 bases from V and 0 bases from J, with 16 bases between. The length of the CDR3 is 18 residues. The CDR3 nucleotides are TGTGCCAGCAGCTTAAGCCCTTGGACACCGTCAACTAATGAAAAACTGTTTTTT. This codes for CASSLSPWTPSTNEKLFF.

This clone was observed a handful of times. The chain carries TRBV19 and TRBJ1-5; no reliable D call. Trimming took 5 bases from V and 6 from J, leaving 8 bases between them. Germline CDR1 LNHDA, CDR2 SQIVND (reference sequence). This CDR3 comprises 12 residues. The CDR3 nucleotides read TGTGCCAGTAGTGGGCTGGGTCAGCCCCAGCATTTT. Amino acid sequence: CASSGLGQPQHF.

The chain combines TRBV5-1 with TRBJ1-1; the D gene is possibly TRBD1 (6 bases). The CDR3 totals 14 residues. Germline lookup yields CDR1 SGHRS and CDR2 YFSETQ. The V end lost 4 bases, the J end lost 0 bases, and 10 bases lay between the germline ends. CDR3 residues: CASSLRQVNTEAFF. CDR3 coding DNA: TGCGCCAGCAGCCTCCGACAGGTGAACACTGAAGCTTTCTTT.

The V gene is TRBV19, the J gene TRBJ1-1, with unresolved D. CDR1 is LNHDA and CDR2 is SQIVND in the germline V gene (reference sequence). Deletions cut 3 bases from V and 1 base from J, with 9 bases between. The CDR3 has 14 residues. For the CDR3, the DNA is TGTGCCAGTAGTATTCTTGGGAGGAACACTGAAGCTTTCTTT. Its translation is CASSILGRNTEAFF.

The CDR3 loop is CASSEAGTRTQYF. Written as DNA, the CDR3 is TGTGCCAGCAGTGAGGCGGGGACGAGGACCCAGTACTTC. The chain carries TRBV6-1 and TRBJ2-5, with a weak D call TRBD2 (6 bases). The CDR3 is 13 amino acids. The germline CDR1 and CDR2 sequences are MNHNS and SASEGT. V was pared by 3 bases and J by 7 bases, with 12 bases between.

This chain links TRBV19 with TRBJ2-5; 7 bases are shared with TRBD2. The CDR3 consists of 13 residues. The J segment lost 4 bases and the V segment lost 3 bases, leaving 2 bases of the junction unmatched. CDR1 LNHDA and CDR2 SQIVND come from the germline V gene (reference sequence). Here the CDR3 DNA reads TGTGCCAGTAGTATGACTAGCAGAGAGACCCAGTACTTC. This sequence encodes CASSMTSRETQYF.

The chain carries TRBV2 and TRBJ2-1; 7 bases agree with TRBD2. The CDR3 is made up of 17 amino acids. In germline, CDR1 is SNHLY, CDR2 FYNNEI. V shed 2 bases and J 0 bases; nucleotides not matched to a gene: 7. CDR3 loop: CASSEWGGGSSYNEQFF. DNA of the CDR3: TGTGCCAGCAGTGAATGGGGGGGAGGGAGCTCCTACAATGAGCAGTTCTTC.

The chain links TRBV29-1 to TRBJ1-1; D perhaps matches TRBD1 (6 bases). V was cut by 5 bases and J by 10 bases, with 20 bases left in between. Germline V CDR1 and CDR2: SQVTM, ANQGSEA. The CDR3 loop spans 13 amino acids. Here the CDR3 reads CSVSMGTKAGAFF. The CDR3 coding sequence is TGCAGCGTTTCGATGGGGACAAAGGCTGGAGCTTTCTTT.

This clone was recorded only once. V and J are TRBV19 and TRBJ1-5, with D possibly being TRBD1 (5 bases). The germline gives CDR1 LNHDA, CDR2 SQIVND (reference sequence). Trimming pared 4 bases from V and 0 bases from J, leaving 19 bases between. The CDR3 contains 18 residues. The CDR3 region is CASSTPPGTASSNQPQHF. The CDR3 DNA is TGTGCCAGTAGTACTCCCCCCGGGACGGCAAGTAGCAATCAGCCCCAGCATTTT.

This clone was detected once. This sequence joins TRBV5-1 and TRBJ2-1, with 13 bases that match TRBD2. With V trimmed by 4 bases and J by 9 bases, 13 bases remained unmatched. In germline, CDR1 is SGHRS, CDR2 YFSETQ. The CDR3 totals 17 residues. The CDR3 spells CASSRDGLAGVVGEQFF. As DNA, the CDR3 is TGCGCCAGCAGCCGAGACGGACTAGCGGGAGTAGTAGGTGAGCAGTTCTTC.

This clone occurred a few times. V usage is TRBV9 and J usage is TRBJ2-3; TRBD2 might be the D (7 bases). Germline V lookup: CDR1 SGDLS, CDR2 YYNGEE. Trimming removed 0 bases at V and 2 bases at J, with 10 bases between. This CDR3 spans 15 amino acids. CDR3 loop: CASSVGGGLTDTQYF. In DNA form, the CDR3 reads TGTGCCAGCAGCGTAGGGGGGGGCCTCACAGATACGCAGTATTTT.

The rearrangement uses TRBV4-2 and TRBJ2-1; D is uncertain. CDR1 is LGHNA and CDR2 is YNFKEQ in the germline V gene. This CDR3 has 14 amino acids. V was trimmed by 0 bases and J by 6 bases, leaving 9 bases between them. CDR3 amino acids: CASSQDLNTNEQFF. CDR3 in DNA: TGTGCCAGCAGCCAAGATCTAAATACCAATGAGCAGTTCTTC.

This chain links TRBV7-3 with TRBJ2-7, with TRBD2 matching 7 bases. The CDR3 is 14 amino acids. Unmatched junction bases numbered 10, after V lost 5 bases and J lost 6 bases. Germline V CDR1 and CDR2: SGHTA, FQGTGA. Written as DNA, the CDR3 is TGTGCCAGCAGCCAAGGGAGGGTGGCCAGCGAGCAGTACTTC. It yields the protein CASSQGRVASEQYF. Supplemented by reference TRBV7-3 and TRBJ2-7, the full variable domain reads GAGVSQTPSNKVTEKGKYVELRCDPISGHTALYWYRQSLGQGPEFLIYFQGTGAADDSGLPNDRFFAVRPEGSVSTLKIQRTERGDSAVYLCASSQGRVASEQYFGPGTRLTVT.

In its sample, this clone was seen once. As DNA, the CDR3 is TGTGCCAGCAGCGTAGAGGGGTCTACTGGAAACACCATATATTTT. It codes for CASSVEGSTGNTIYF. This chain joins TRBV9 and TRBJ1-3; D might be TRBD1 (5 bases). In germline, CDR1 is SGDLS, CDR2 YYNGEE. The CDR3 spans 15 residues. V was cut by 0 bases and J by 2 bases, with 9 bases left in between.